This T cell receptor beta chain appears in the sequencing data of a study of blood T cell repertoires in COVID-19. Study details: The United States, Italy and Spain supplied acute and convalescent COVID-19 samples.

In the authors' methods: Reference gene primer amplification in the assay estimated nucleated cell counts. TCRdb's table, derived via immunoSEQ multiplex PCR, lists solely in-frame clones and lacks some. D and trimming were read from the DNA, whereas the V and J calls and clone size are those reported in that table. The top ten clones hold under 3% of a sample with fewer than 350,000 clones, less than 85% of them seen once. Individuals aged roughly 18 to 90 years were recruited from 24 US areas. The recovered donors of Cohort 3 showed two negative PCRs, clearance, or symptom resolution. V was clipped by 7 bases and J by 0 bases, with 13 bases between them. Germline assignment: CDR1 MGHRA and CDR2 YSYEKL. The CDR3 has 16 amino acids.

This clonotype was obtained from a woman aged 45 to 65 who had recovered from COVID-19. This chain uses TRBV4-1 with TRBJ1-6; D is perhaps TRBD1 (5 bases). Sequencing was carried out using PBMCs or T cells enriched from blood (not recorded which). The CDR3 nucleotides read TGCGCCAGCATGCGGACACCGAGCTCCTATAATTCACCCCTCCACTTT. Residues: CASMRTPSSYNSPLHF.